This T cell receptor (beta chain) stems from a study of early stage breast cancer tumors. Findings of the study overall: Comparing each tissue with blood distinguished tumor from normal in about 90% of the 16 patients.

In the case of this clone: Its antigen is still unknown.

Generated by immunoSEQ multiplex PCR, the TCRdb table keeps only in-frame clones and is missing some. The sample shows roughly 56,000 clones, 70% to 80% of them seen only once. The ends lost 4 bases at V and 7 bases at J; junction bases unmatched: 10. The CDR3 sequence is 15 residues long. Germline V gene sequence: CDR1 SGHTS, CDR2 YDEGEE. This TCR came from a person under 45 with breast cancer. The chain carries TRBV5-8 and TRBJ2-1; the match to TRBD2 covers 8 bases. The sample comprised blood. The CDR3 is CASSQTQAGANEQFF. As DNA, the CDR3 is TGTGCCAGCAGCCAAACGCAAGCGGGAGCAAATGAGCAGTTCTTC.